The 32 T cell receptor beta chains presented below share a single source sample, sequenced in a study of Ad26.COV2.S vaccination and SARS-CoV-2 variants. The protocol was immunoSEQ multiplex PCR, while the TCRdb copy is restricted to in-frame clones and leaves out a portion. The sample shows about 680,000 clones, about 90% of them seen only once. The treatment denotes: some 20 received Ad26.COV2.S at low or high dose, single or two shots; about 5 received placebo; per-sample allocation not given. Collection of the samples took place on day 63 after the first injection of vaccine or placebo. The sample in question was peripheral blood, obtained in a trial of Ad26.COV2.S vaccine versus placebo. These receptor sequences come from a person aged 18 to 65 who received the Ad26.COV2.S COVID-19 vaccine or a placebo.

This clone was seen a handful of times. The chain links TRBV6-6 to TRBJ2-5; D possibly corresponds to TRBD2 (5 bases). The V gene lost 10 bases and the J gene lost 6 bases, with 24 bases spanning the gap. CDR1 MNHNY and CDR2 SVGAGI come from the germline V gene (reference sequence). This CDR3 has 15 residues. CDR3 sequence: CATGEEGALRKTQYF. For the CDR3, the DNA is TGTGCCACCGGAGAAGAGGGAGCACTCAGAAAGACCCAGTACTTC.

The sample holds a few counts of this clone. CDR3: CATSRDKGQGQPQHF. The CDR3 DNA sequence: TGTGCCACCAGCAGAGATAAGGGACAGGGTCAGCCCCAGCATTTT. V is TRBV15 and J is TRBJ1-5, with 9 nucleotides matching TRBD1. Germline CDR1 is LNHNV and CDR2 is YYDKDF (reference sequence). The length of the CDR3 is 15 residues. Trimming removed 0 bases from V and 6 bases from J; junction bases left unmatched: 3.

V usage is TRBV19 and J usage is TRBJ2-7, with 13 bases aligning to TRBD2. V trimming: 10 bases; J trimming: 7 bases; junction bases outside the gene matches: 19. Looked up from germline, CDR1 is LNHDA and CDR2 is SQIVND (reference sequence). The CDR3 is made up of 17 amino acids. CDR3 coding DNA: TGTGCCACCTCCGACTCGAGGACTAGCGGGAGCGCGTGGGAGCAGTACTTC. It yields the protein CATSDSRTSGSAWEQYF. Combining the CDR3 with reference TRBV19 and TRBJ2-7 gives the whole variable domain DGGITQSPKYLFRKEGQNVTLSCEQNLNHDAMYWYRQDPGQGLRLIYYSQIVNDFQKGDIAEGYSVSREKKESFPLTVTSAQKNPTAFYLCATSDSRTSGSAWEQYFGPGTRLTVT.

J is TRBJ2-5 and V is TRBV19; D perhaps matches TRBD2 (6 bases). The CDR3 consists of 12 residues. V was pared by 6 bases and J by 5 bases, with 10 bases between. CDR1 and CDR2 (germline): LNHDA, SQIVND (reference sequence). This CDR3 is CASSPGGETQYF. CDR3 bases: TGTGCCAGTAGCCCCGGAGGGGAGACCCAGTACTTC.

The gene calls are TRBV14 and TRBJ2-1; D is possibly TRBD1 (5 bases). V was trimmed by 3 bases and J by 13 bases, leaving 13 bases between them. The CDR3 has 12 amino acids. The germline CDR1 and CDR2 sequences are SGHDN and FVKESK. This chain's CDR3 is CASSQPRGEQFF. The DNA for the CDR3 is TGTGCCAGCAGCCAGCCTAGGGGCGAACAGTTCTTC.

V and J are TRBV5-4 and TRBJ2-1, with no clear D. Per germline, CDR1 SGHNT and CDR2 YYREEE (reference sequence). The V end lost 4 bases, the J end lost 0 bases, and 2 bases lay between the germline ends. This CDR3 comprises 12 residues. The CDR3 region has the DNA TGTGCCAGCAGCAACTCCTACAATGAGCAGTTCTTC. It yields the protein CASSNSYNEQFF. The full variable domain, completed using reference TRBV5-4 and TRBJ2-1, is ETGVTQSPTHLIKTRGQQVTLRCSSQSGHNTVSWYQQALGQGPQFIFQYYREEENGRGNFPPRFSGLQFPNYSSELNVNALELDDSALYLCASSNSYNEQFFGPGTRLTVL.

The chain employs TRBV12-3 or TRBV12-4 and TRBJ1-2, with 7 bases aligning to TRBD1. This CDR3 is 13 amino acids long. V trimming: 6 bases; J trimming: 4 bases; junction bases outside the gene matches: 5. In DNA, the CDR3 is TGTGCCAGCAGGAAGACAGGGAGCTATGGCTACACCTTC. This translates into CASRKTGSYGYTF.

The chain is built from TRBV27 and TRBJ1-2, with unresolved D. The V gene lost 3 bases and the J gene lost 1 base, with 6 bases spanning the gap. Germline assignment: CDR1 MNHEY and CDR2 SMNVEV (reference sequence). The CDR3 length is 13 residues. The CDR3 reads CASSFRDNYGYTF. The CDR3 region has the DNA TGTGCCAGCAGTTTTAGGGATAACTATGGCTACACCTTC.

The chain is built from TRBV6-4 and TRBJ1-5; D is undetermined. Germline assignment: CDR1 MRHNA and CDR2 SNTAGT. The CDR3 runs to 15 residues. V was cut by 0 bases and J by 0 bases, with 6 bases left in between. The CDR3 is CASSDSPGSNQPQHF. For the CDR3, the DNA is TGTGCCAGCAGTGACTCCCCCGGTAGCAATCAGCCCCAGCATTTT.

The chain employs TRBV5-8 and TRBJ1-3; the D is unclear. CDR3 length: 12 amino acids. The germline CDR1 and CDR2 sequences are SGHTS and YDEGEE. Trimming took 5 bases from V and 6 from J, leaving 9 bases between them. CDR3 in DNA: TGTGCCAGCAGAATAACAGAAAACACCATATATTTT. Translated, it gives CASRITENTIYF.

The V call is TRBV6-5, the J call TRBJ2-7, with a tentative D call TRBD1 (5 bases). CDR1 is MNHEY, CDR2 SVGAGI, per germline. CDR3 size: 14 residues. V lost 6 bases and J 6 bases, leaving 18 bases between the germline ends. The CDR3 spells CASSQGHLPAEQYF. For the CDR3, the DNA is TGTGCCAGCAGCCAAGGACATCTCCCAGCCGAGCAGTACTTC.

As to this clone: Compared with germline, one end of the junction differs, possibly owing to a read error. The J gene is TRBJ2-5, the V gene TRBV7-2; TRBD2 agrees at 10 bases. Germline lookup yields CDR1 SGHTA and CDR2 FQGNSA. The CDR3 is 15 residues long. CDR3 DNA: TGTGCCAGCAGCCCATCCGGCCTAGCGGGGGCCCGGATGGACTTC. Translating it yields CASSPSGLAGARMDF.

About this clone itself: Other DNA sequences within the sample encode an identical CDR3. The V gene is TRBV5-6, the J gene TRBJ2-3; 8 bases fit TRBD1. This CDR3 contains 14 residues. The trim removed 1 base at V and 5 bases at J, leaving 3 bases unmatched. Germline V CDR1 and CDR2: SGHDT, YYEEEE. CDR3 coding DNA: TGTGCCAGCAGCTTGTTACAGGGGGTAGATACGCAGTATTTT. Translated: CASSLLQGVDTQYF.

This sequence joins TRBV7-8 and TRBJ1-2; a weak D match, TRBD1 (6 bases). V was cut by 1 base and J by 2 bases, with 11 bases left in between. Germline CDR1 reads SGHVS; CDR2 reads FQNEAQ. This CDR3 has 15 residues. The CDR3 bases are TGTGCCAGCAGCTTAGGCGGACAGATCAACTATGGCTACACCTTC. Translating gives CASSLGGQINYGYTF.

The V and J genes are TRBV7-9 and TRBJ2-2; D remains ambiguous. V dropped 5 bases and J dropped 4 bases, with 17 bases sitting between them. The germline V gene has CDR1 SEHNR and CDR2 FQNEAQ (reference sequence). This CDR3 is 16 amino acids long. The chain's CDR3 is CASSPRTGSGTGELFF. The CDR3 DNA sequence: TGTGCCAGCAGCCCTAGGACCGGCTCGGGCACCGGGGAGCTGTTTTTT.

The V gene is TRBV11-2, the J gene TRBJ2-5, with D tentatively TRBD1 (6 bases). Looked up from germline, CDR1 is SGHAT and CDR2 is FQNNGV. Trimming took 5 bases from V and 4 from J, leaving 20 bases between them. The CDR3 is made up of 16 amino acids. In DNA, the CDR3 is TGTGCCAGCAGCCCCGTCGCGCTCCGAGGGGGAGAGACCCAGTACTTC. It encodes CASSPVALRGGETQYF.

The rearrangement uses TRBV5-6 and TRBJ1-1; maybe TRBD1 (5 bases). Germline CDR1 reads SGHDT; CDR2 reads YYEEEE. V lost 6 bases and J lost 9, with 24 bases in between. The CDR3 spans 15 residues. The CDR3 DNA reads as TGTGCCAGCATCTTCAAAAGTCCATCCGGGACGCAAGCTTTCTTT. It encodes CASIFKSPSGTQAFF.

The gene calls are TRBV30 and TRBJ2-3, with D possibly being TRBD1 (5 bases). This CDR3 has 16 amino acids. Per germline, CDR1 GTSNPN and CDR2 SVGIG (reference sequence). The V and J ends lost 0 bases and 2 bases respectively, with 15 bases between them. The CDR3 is CAWSVRTTVSTDTQYF. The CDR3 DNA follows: TGTGCCTGGAGTGTACGGACGACAGTCTCCACAGATACGCAGTATTTT. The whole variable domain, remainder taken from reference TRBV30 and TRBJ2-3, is SQTIHQWPATLVQPVGSPLSLECTVEGTSNPNLYWYRQAAGRGLQLLFYSVGIGQISSEVPQNLSASRPQDRQFILSSKKLLLSDSGFYLCAWSVRTTVSTDTQYFGPGTRLTVL.

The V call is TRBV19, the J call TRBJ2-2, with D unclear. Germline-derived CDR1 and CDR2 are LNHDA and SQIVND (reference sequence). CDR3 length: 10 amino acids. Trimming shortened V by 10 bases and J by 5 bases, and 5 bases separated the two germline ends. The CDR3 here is CAKRTGELFF. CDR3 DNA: TGTGCCAAAAGGACCGGGGAGCTGTTTTTT.

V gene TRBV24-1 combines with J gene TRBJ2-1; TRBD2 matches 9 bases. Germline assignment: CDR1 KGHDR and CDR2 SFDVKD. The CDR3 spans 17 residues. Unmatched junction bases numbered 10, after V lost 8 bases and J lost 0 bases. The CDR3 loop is CATTFLAGAVSYNEQFF. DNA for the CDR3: TGTGCCACCACCTTTTTAGCGGGAGCCGTCTCCTACAATGAGCAGTTCTTC.

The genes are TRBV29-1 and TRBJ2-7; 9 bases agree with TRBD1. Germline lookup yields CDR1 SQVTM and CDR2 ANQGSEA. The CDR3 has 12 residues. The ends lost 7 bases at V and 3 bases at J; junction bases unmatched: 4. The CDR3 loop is CSGGQGNYEQYF. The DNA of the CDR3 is TGCAGCGGGGGACAGGGAAACTACGAGCAGTACTTC.

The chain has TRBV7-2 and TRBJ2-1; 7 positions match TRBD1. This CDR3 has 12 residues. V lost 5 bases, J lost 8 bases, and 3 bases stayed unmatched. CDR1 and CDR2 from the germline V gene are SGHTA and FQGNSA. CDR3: CASSLTGDEQFF. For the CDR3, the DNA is TGTGCCAGCAGCCTAACAGGGGATGAGCAGTTCTTC.

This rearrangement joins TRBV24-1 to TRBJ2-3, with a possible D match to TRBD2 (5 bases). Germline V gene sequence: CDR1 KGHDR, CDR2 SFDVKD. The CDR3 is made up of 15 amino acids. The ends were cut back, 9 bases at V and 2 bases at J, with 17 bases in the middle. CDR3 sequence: CATAPAERTTDTQYF. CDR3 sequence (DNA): TGTGCCACCGCCCCCGCCGAGCGGACCACAGATACGCAGTATTTT.

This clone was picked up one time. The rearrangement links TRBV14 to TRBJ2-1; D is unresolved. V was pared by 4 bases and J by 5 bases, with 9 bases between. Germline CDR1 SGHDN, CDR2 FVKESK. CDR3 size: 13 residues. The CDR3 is CASSRLGNNEQFF. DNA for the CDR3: TGTGCCAGCAGCCGTCTAGGGAACAATGAGCAGTTCTTC.

CDR3: CASSGGGSYNEQFF. The CDR3 coding sequence is TGTGCCAGCTCCGGCGGGGGCTCCTACAATGAGCAGTTCTTC. This chain joins TRBV18 and TRBJ2-1, with TRBD2 identical over 7 bases. The CDR3 loop spans 14 amino acids. Trimming cost V 6 bases and J 0 bases; bases outside gene matches: 2. CDR1 and CDR2 from the germline V gene are KGHSH and LQKENI.

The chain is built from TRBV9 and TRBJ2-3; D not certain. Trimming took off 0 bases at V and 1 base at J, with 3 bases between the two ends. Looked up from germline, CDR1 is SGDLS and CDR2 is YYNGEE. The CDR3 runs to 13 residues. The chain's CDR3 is CASSVVGTDTQYF. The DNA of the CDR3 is TGTGCCAGCAGCGTAGTAGGCACAGATACGCAGTATTTT.

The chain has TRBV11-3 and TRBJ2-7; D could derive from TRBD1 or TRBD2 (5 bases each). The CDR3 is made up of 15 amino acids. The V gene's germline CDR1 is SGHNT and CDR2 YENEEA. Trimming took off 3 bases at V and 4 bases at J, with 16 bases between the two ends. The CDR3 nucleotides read TGTGCCAGCAGCTTCCTCCCCGGGGCCCCTTACGAGCAGTACTTC. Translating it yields CASSFLPGAPYEQYF.

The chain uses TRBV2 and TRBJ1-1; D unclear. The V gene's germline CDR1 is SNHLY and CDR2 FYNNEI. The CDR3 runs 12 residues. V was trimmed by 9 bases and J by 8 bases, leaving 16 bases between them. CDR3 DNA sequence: TGTGCCAGAGCCGAAGGGAGAGGCGAAGCTTTCTTT. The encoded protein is CARAEGRGEAFF.

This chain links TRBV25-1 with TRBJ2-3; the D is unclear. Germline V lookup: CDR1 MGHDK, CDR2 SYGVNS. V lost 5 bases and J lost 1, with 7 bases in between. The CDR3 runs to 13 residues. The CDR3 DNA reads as TGTGCCAGCAGTCGTACGGGCACAGATACGCAGTATTTT. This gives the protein CASSRTGTDTQYF.

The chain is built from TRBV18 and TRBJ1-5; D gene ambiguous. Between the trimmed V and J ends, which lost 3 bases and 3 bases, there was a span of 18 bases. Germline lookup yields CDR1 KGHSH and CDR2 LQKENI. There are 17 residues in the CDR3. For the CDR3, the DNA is TGTGCCAGCTCACCGGCCAACGCGGCCCTTGCCAATCAGCCCCAGCATTTT. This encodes CASSPANAALANQPQHF.

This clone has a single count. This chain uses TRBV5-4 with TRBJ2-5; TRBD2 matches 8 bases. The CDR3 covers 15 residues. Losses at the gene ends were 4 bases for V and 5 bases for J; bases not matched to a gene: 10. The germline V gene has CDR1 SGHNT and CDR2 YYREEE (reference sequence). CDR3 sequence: CASSGRGSGAETQYF. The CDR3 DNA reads TGTGCCAGCAGCGGCCGCGGTAGCGGGGCGGAGACCCAGTACTTC.

Here the CDR3 reads CASSSLTGFPYEQYF. The CDR3 coding sequence is TGTGCCAGCAGCTCCTTGACAGGGTTTCCTTACGAGCAGTACTTC. This sequence joins TRBV5-8 and TRBJ2-7, with 7 nucleotides matching TRBD1. Germline CDR1 reads SGHTS; CDR2 reads YDEGEE. V lost 3 bases to trimming and J lost 4 bases; unmatched junction nucleotides: 10. CDR3 length equals 15 residues.